The T cell receptor (beta chain) under discussion was sequenced for a study of cytomegalovirus exposure and HLA in healthy donors (dated by TCRdb to 2015 to 2018). Turning to the overall study: According to an earlier analysis of a few hundred of the donors, some 180 million T cells yielded 100 million or so unique TCR beta sequences and approximately 300 Gb of sequence data. An early release covering over 500 HLA-typed donors comprised about 320 gigabases of sequencing data and approximately 85 million unique TCR sequences. Among the roughly 390 genotyped donors, around 81% belonged to the genetic ancestry cluster associated with self-reported Caucasian donors. The aim of the study was to test whether cataloging public T cell receptors could identify signatures of past pathogen exposure. The study profiled the T cell repertoires of hundreds of subjects by immunosequencing and related them to cytomegalovirus serostatus. Besides the first cohort of 666 subjects, a separate validation cohort made up of 90 to 150 different subjects was used. High-throughput TCR immunosequencing, statistical association of individual TCRs with disease status, and machine learning were combined to predict cytomegalovirus infection status. A later analysis re-analyzed previously published TCR beta repertoires from hundreds of donors and added high-resolution HLA genotyping to study TCR occurrence patterns. Rather than using new phenotypic data, the later analysis identified candidate immune exposures from TCR beta sequences and from how often those sequences occurred across donors. To decide whether each TCR beta V gene segment behaved as functional or pseudogenic, an earlier analysis of some 580 of the donors relied on high-throughput TCR beta sequencing. Donor age, sex, ethnicity and CMV serostatus were compiled together with the repertoire data. Genome-wide SNP genotypes for about 65% of the roughly 700 donors were used in a later genetic analysis, which treated that subset as a discovery cohort. All discovery cohort repertoires had been generated using a single sequencing platform. HLA typing included class I and class II loci at four-digit resolution. Typing coverage varied by locus: roughly 620-640 donors for A, B, C, DRB1 and DQB1; approximately 500 for DQA1; over 600 for DPA1; some 470 for DPB1. Four to six DR-DQ haplotypes were handled as single units for association and clustering, since linkage in the cohort was strong. On average, 235,054 unique TCR beta nucleotide sequences were sequenced per donor among some 420 genotyped donors of the cohort, with roughly 20% of those sequences being non-productive. What the work shows at the level of the full study, not this receptor alone: According to a later analysis, most CMV-associated TCR beta chains appeared to be HLA-restricted, and the HLA associations seemed to be driven largely by CMV exposure. For the cohort, immune exposure information was limited to CMV serostatus. A later analysis found that HLA-associated TCR beta chains were more clonally expanded and had lower generation probabilities than equally common non-associated chains. In the study, about 150 TCR beta chains were listed as associated with cytomegalovirus. While some public TCRs were present in many individuals, most TCR sequences turned up only very rarely across donors. Linkage disequilibrium might explain the correlated functional status among segregating V segments, but an unknown experimental factor could not be excluded. Some IMGT-functional V segments, including TRBV6-2 and TRBV6-3, could not be distinguished by the 87-base-pair reads and were therefore excluded. A later analysis reported that several top co-occurrence clusters appeared linked to parvovirus B19, influenza, CMV and Epstein-Barr virus. Because counts were too low, roughly 17 rarely observed V segments, including chromosome 9 orphons, were left out of the earlier analysis of 587 of the donors. A further reported finding was that TCR beta sequences accurately predicted the HLA-A and HLA-B alleles for most subjects in the first cohort. The cohort was sequenced for TCR beta chains only, and without alpha or paired-chain data the features that could be detected were limited. A cluster of highly shared sequence variants was judged likely to be a technical artifact of the sequencing pipeline. Cytomegalovirus status was reported to be diagnosed by the classifier with high specificity and sensitivity in both the original and validation cohorts. In an earlier analysis of 587 of the donors, most TCR beta V segments appeared in productive rearrangements about 87% or about 30% of the time, broadly matching IMGT annotations. A later analysis found that TCR association rates varied across HLA loci, with DRB1 alleles showing the most associated TCRs and HLA-C alleles the fewest. The authors suggested that the approach could potentially be extended to other disease states and immunological phenotypes. When HLA alleles, especially DR and DQ, strongly co-occurred, TCR associations were difficult to assign to individual alleles. Roughly uniform sequencing depth across donors was assumed in presence/absence analyses, although this assumption may not hold. HLA typing was unavailable for some donors at each locus, so association tests used only the typed subset. In a later genetic analysis, fewer N-insertions in productive TCRs were reported among donors in an Asian-associated ancestry cluster than the 666-donor mean. In a later genetic analysis, a missense DCLRE1C variant was associated with V-gene and J-gene trimming of TCR beta chains, and the association was replicated in an independent cohort. In vitro tests confirmed that a few of the cytomegalovirus-associated TCR beta chains recognize cytomegalovirus antigens. A later analysis associated roughly 17,000 TCR beta sequences with specific HLA alleles at a false discovery rate of 0.05.

The cohort was made up of around 720 healthy bone marrow donors. At the time of sampling, all cohort members were nominally healthy, though unrecorded immune exposures were likely present. The donor was CMV seronegative and was included in the group of 352 seronegative cohort members. Every donor gave a peripheral blood sample, and the peripheral blood mononuclear cells from that sample were used for TCR beta sequencing. The Qiagen DNeasy Blood Extraction Kit was used to extract genomic DNA from the blood cell samples. The CDR3, cysteine through phenylalanine, is 14 amino acids long. Only CDR3 DNA is held: 42 bases, read in frame from base 1. V loses 3 bases, J loses 5 bases, and the germline ends lie 15 bases apart. The germline V gene yields SGDLS for CDR1 and YYNGEE for CDR2. A word on this clone: What antigen it recognizes has not been identified. Base qualities are not recorded, but no much larger clone differs from it by a single base.

Receptor libraries were prepared by the immunoSEQ multiplex PCR assay. The multiplex PCR relied on a mix of 60 forward primers for TCR Vbeta segments and 13 reverse primers for TCR Jbeta segments. A multiplex PCR assay on genomic DNA amplified the CDR3 region of rearranged TCR beta genes. The Illumina HiSeq System was used to sequence the amplified TCR beta libraries as 87-base-pair reads. The published analysis was carried out like this. A later analysis tallied around 82 million unique TCR beta chains across the 640 or so repertoires, and 10 million to 11 million of those chains were shared by two or more donors. To remove PCR and sequencing errors, raw reads were error-corrected and collapsed into unique sequences using a nearest-neighbor algorithm that merged closely related sequences. Alignment of CDR3 sequences to IMGT reference sequences was used to assign V, D and J gene segments. For a sequence to be retained, at least a six-nucleotide match to both a V gene segment and a J gene segment was required. Rearrangements were called productive when the CDR3 lacked stop codons and stayed in frame with V and J; all others were non-productive. Following IMGT convention, CDR3 was defined as the stretch from the second conserved V-encoded cysteine to the conserved J-encoded phenylalanine. In an earlier analysis of around 600 of the donors, sequences lacking an unambiguous match to a single V gene segment were excluded. In an earlier analysis of approximately 590 of the donors, V segments were called functional above 56.7% productive rearrangements and were called segregating when the between-donor standard deviation exceeded 5%. A statistical classification framework was developed to diagnose cytomegalovirus status using the catalog of TCR beta chain sequences. A later analysis assigned V and J genes by comparing TCR nucleotide sequences with IMGT/GENE-DB human TR gene sequences. Using the TCRdist pipeline, a later analysis assigned CDR3 sequences along with most-parsimonious VDJ recombination scenarios. In a later analysis, each TCR beta chain was defined by its CDR3 amino acid sequence together with its V-gene family, and reads without a unique V-gene family were excluded. In a later analysis, 500 to 650 highly shared, low-generation-probability nucleotide sequences were removed to address suspected cross-contamination and a sequencing artifact. In a later analysis, a clonal expansion index for each public chain was calculated from normalized within-repertoire ranks of inferred template counts. A later analysis computed generation probabilities with a VDJ recombination model fitted to out-of-frame rearrangements, and checked the results against IGoR. In a later analysis, TCR-TCR, TCR-HLA and TCR-CMV co-occurrence was scored with hypergeometric tests, and a repertoire-size bias correction was applied to TCR pairs. In a later analysis, false discovery rates were estimated by permuting HLA or CMV assignments 20 times. A later analysis grouped co-occurring TCRs with DBSCAN, adding TCRdist sequence similarity when clustering within HLA-allele-positive subsets. Repertoires with fewer than 30,000 or more than 120,000 public chains, plus five repertoires with anomalous nucleotide sharing, were excluded from co-occurrence clustering. In TCRdb, the immuneACCESS table is reduced to in-frame sequences with V and J assigned. These tables do not hold every clone; where another copy was compared, an unresolved V gene accounts for under half, and the others remain unexplained. The V and J calls and clone size were taken over from that table, and D and trimming were inferred from the DNA. Recorded for this sample are under 75,000 clones; 80% to 90% of them occurred a single time. Of the sample, roughly 2% is held by the ten largest clones.

The sequence links TRBV9 to TRBJ2-7, with TRBD2 tentatively as D gene (6 bases match). The sequence derives from a woman aged 30 to 39 in good health and CMV-seronegative. Source material: PBMCs. CDR3 protein: CASSASSRLDEQYF. The DNA sequence is TGTGCCAGCAGCGCCAGCAGTAGACTAGACGAGCAGTACTTC. The reference TRBV9 and TRBJ2-7 proteins fill in what lies around the CDR3, so the full variable domain reads DSGVTQTPKHLITATGQRVTLRCSPRSGDLSVYWYQQSLDQGLQFLIQYYNGEERAKGNILERFSAQQFPDLHSELNLSSLELGDSALYFCASSASSRLDEQYFGPGTRLTVT.